What follows are 2 T cell receptor beta chains derived from one specimen sequenced in a study of T cell repertoires in cytomegalovirus infection. TCRdb reanalysed the reads using MiXCR and keeps one entry per CDR3 protein. This sample has roughly 320,000 distinct CDR3 sequences, with around 10% found just once. The sequenced material came from PBMCs. The receptors come from a human donor in good health (CMV status not recorded). Some clones in this sample may be carry-over from other donors' samples.

This clonotype was found a few times. V gene TRBV7-6 combines with J gene TRBJ2-1; 9 bases line up with TRBD2. J lost 3 bases, V lost 5 bases, and 5 bases had no gene match. The CDR3 has 15 residues. Germline V lookup: CDR1 SGHVS, CDR2 FNYEAQ. This chain's CDR3 is CASSLTSGLYNEQFF. The CDR3 DNA is TGTGCCAGCAGCCTGACTAGCGGACTCTACAATGAGCAGTTCTTC. The whole variable domain, filled in from reference TRBV7-6 and TRBJ2-1, reads GAGVSQSPRYKVTKRGQDVALRCDPISGHVSLYWYRQALGQGPEFLTYFNYEAQQDKSGLPNDRFSAERPEGSISTLTIQRTEQRDSAMYRCASSLTSGLYNEQFFGPGTRLTVL.

The table lists this clonotype with a few counts. The chain employs TRBV5-1 and TRBJ1-1; no clear D gene. This CDR3 comprises 14 residues. The V gene lost 1 base and the J gene lost 1 base, with 8 bases spanning the gap. The germline V gene has CDR1 SGHRS and CDR2 YFSETQ. CDR3 nucleotide sequence: TGCGCCAGCAGCTTGATTGTCTGGAACACTGAAGCTTTCTTT. This gives the protein CASSLIVWNTEAFF. Variable domain in full (rest from reference TRBV5-1 and TRBJ1-1): KAGVTQTPRYLIKTRGQQVTLSCSPISGHRSVSWYQQTPGQGLQFLFEYFSETQRNKGNFPGRFSGRQFSNSRSEMNVSTLELGDSALYLCASSLIVWNTEAFFGQGTRLTVV.